Shown below are 6 T cell receptor beta chains from a single sample sequenced in a study of cytomegalovirus exposure and HLA in healthy donors. PCR primers comprised 60 Vbeta and 13 Jbeta primers. The protocol was immunoSEQ multiplex PCR, while the TCRdb copy is restricted to in-frame clones and leaves out a portion. The data include 100,000 to 150,000 clones; the top ten clones carry approximately 1.7%. Input material: PBMCs. All receptors come from a man aged 18 to 29 in good health and CMV-seronegative.

J is TRBJ2-2 and V is TRBV7-6; D unclear. Deletions cut 1 base from V and 2 bases from J, with 8 bases between. CDR1 is SGHVS and CDR2 is FNYEAQ in the germline V gene. The CDR3 consists of 15 residues. CDR3 amino acids: CASSLGASNTGELFF. The CDR3 nucleotides are TGTGCCAGCAGCTTAGGGGCCAGCAACACCGGGGAGCTGTTTTTT.

This chain connects TRBV27 to TRBJ2-1; D is perhaps TRBD2 (5 bases). Germline lookup yields CDR1 MNHEY and CDR2 SMNVEV (reference sequence). The germline V and J ends were trimmed by 5 bases and 2 bases, with 10 bases remaining between them. The CDR3 consists of 14 residues. CDR3 region: CASSGPRAYNEQFF. The CDR3, as DNA: TGTGCCAGCAGTGGCCCGCGGGCCTACAATGAGCAGTTCTTC.

The chain recombines TRBV4-1 with TRBJ1-1, with D unclear. CDR3 length equals 14 residues. V gave up 1 base and J gave up 5 bases, with 11 bases separating them. Per the germline V gene, CDR1 is MGHRA and CDR2 is YSYEKL. The CDR3 coding sequence is TGCGCCAGCAGCCAAGCGGGGAGCAGGACTGAAGCTTTCTTT. Encoded protein: CASSQAGSRTEAFF.

J is TRBJ2-1 and V is TRBV10-1; perhaps TRBD2 as D (5 bases). Germline V gene data show CDR1 as WNHNN and CDR2 as SYGVQD (reference sequence). The CDR3 sequence is 14 residues long. Trimming took off 6 bases at V and 0 bases at J, with 9 bases between the two ends. The CDR3 protein is CASRDSYSYNEQFF. The DNA for the CDR3 is TGCGCCAGCAGGGACTCCTACTCCTACAATGAGCAGTTCTTC.

The V call is TRBV28, the J call TRBJ1-2; weak D call: TRBD1 (6 bases). This CDR3 has 14 amino acids. V lost 5 bases, J lost 3 bases, and 13 bases lay in between. CDR1 is MDHEN and CDR2 is SYDVKM in the germline V gene. This CDR3 reads CASSTPSGDYGYTF. In DNA form, the CDR3 reads TGTGCCAGCAGTACCCCTTCAGGGGACTATGGCTACACCTTC.

J is TRBJ2-5 and V is TRBV18; TRBD2 matches 7 bases. The germline V gene encodes CDR1 KGHSH and CDR2 LQKENI. The V segment lost 0 bases and the J segment 5 bases; nucleotides outside the gene matches: 0. The CDR3 contains 13 residues. Here the CDR3 DNA reads TGTGCCAGCTCACCACCCGGGAGGGAGACCCAGTACTTC. This codes for CASSPPGRETQYF.